A single sample is the source of the 26 T cell receptor beta chains below, sequenced in a study of blood T cell repertoires in COVID-19 (dated by TCRdb to about 2020). The library was prepared using the immunoSEQ multiplex PCR assay. TCRdb mirrors the immuneACCESS table, restricted to in-frame sequences. Some clones are absent from its copies; in checked studies, under half trace to an unresolved V gene, and the reason for the others is unknown. The sample table holds roughly 310,000 clones, of which 85% to 90% were seen once. The ten largest clones represent roughly 2.9% of the sample. Sequenced input: peripheral blood. The receptors shown here come from a woman aged 30 to 39 with COVID-19, enrolled during active disease.

The chain is built from TRBV10-2 and TRBJ2-2; 8 nucleotides line up with TRBD2. V lost 6 bases and J lost 4; bases outside the gene matches: 4. Germline CDR1 is WSHSY and CDR2 is SAAADI. This CDR3 comprises 14 residues. Here the CDR3 DNA reads TGCGCCAGCAGGGGGCGGGAGGTCACCGGGGAGCTGTTTTTT. Translation: CASRGREVTGELFF.

The chain links TRBV29-1 to TRBJ1-4; D remains ambiguous. V lost 4 bases and J 8 bases, leaving 17 bases between the germline ends. Germline V lookup: CDR1 SQVTM, CDR2 ANQGSEA. The CDR3 sequence is 14 residues long. CDR3 sequence reads: CSVGFSTLPEKLFF. The CDR3 DNA reads TGCAGCGTTGGGTTCTCGACTCTCCCGGAAAAACTGTTTTTT.

The chain uses TRBV19 and TRBJ2-1, with D possibly TRBD2 on 6 matching bases. Trimming shortened V by 7 bases and J by 6 bases, and 16 bases separated the two germline ends. This CDR3 region has 14 residues. Germline assignment: CDR1 LNHDA and CDR2 SQIVND (reference sequence). The CDR3 DNA sequence: TGTGCCAGTAATAACCAGGGACTCTTCAATGAGCAGTTCTTC. This sequence encodes CASNNQGLFNEQFF.

The chain uses TRBV18 and TRBJ2-2; D gene ambiguous. This CDR3 contains 13 residues. Trimming stripped 6 bases from V and 0 bases from J, with 5 bases between. Germline CDR1 KGHSH, CDR2 LQKENI. In DNA form, the CDR3 reads TGTGCCAGCTCCCCTTCGAACACCGGGGAGCTGTTTTTT. It codes for CASSPSNTGELFF.

This rearrangement joins TRBV10-2 to TRBJ1-5; D call uncertain. Germline V CDR1 and CDR2: WSHSY, SAAADI. V was shortened by 4 bases and J by 5 bases, with 12 bases between the two germline ends. The CDR3 totals 14 residues. CDR3 nucleotide sequence: TGCGCCAGCAGTGTATATGGCAGCGATCAGCCCCAGCATTTT. It is translated as CASSVYGSDQPQHF.

The chain has TRBV6-5 and TRBJ2-6; weak D call: TRBD2 (5 bases). V shed 8 bases and J shed 2 bases, with 7 bases lying between them. The germline CDR1 and CDR2 sequences are MNHEY and SVGAGI. This CDR3 contains 13 residues. DNA for the CDR3: TGTGCCAGCTGGACTCCTGGGGCCAACGTCCTGACTTTC. Translating it yields CASWTPGANVLTF.

The genes are TRBV25-1 and TRBJ2-1; 7 nucleotides agree with TRBD2. CDR3 length: 17 residues. J lost 2 bases, V lost 4 bases, and 11 bases had no gene match. Germline V gives CDR1 MGHDK, CDR2 SYGVNS. The CDR3 reads CASSAAGLRGAYNEQFF. CDR3 DNA: TGTGCCAGCAGTGCAGCGGGACTGAGGGGAGCCTACAATGAGCAGTTCTTC.

The genes are TRBV3-1 (or the pseudogene TRBV3-2) and TRBJ2-1, with D perhaps TRBD2 (5 bases). V dropped 3 bases and J dropped 3 bases, with 12 bases sitting between them. The CDR3 has 15 residues. The germline CDR1 and CDR2 sequences are LGHDT and YNNKEL (reference sequence). The CDR3 is CASSHHREIYNEQFF. The CDR3, as DNA: TGTGCCAGCAGCCATCATAGGGAGATCTACAATGAGCAGTTCTTC.

This sequence joins TRBV4-2 and TRBJ1-1; unclear D gene. CDR3 length equals 14 residues. Trimming took 5 bases from V and 4 from J, leaving 14 bases between them. CDR1 is LGHNA and CDR2 is YNFKEQ in the germline V gene. CDR3 amino acids: CASSADSTSTEAFF. Here the CDR3 DNA reads TGTGCCAGCAGCGCTGACTCTACAAGCACTGAAGCTTTCTTT.

V usage is TRBV28 and J usage is TRBJ1-1; D perhaps matches TRBD1 (5 bases). V lost 2 bases to trimming and J lost 1 base, with 5 bases between them. The CDR3 spans 13 residues. The germline V gene encodes CDR1 MDHEN and CDR2 SYDVKM. The CDR3 here is CASSLTGNTEAFF. As DNA, the CDR3 is TGTGCCAGCAGTTTAACAGGGAACACTGAAGCTTTCTTT.

The rearrangement joins TRBV7-2 to TRBJ1-5; 7 bases map to TRBD1. The CDR3 sequence is 14 residues long. Trimming at V came to 5 bases and at J to 6 bases, leaving 7 bases not matched to a gene. Germline assignment: CDR1 SGHTA and CDR2 FQGNSA. The chain's CDR3 is CASSPRQGGQPQHF. In DNA, the CDR3 is TGTGCCAGCAGCCCTCGACAGGGCGGTCAGCCCCAGCATTTT. Full variable domain (outside the CDR3, taken from reference TRBV7-2 and TRBJ1-5): GAGVSQSPSNKVTEKGKDVELRCDPISGHTALYWYRQSLGQGLEFLIYFQGNSAPDKSGLPSDRFSAERTGGSVSTLTIQRTQQEDSAVYLCASSPRQGGQPQHFGDGTRLSIL.

The rearrangement uses TRBV5-5 and TRBJ2-3; 7 bases are shared with TRBD1. CDR1 and CDR2 (germline): SGHKS, YYEKEE (reference sequence). V shed 3 bases and J 3 bases; nucleotides not matched to a gene: 19. The CDR3 loop spans 19 amino acids. CDR3 amino acids: CASSSTRIQRQGATDTQYF. Here the CDR3 DNA reads TGTGCCAGCAGCTCCACAAGAATTCAACGACAGGGAGCGACAGATACGCAGTATTTT.

The gene calls are TRBV12-2 and TRBJ2-7; TRBD1 reflects the table's D call only, with no check against the DNA. TRBV12-2 is a recognized pseudogene. The CDR3 runs 19 residues. Here the CDR3 DNA reads TGTGCAAGTCGCTTAGCGAGGCAGCTATGGGACAGGGGATCCCACGAGCAGTACTTC. Residues: CASRLARQLWDRGSHEQYF.

This chain joins TRBV12-3 or TRBV12-4 and TRBJ2-1, with no clear D. The CDR3 runs 11 residues. Trimming took 5 bases from V and 6 from J, leaving 5 bases between them. CDR3 sequence: CASSPLNEQFF. The CDR3 DNA follows: TGTGCCAGCAGTCCACTCAATGAGCAGTTCTTC.

The V call is TRBV9, the J call TRBJ2-7, with TRBD1 matching 10 bases. This CDR3 is built from 14 residues. Germline loops: CDR1 SGDLS, CDR2 YYNGEE. V was pared by 4 bases and J by 4 bases, with 5 bases of the junction left unmatched. The CDR3 loop is CASSSGQGKYEQYF. CDR3 coding DNA: TGTGCCAGCAGCTCGGGACAGGGGAAGTACGAGCAGTACTTC.

V gene TRBV11-2 combines with J gene TRBJ1-2, with TRBD1 matching over 7 bases. The CDR3 extends over 15 amino acids. Germline V CDR1 and CDR2: SGHAT, FQNNGV. Germline trimming cut 3 bases from V and 1 base from J; bases unmatched to any gene: 5. CDR3 bases: TGTGCCAGCAGCTTCGGGACAGAGATTAACTATGGCTACACCTTC. Residues: CASSFGTEINYGYTF.

The chain joins TRBV14 to TRBJ1-6; weak D call: TRBD1 (5 bases). Trimming shortened V by 0 bases and J by 8 bases, and 11 bases separated the two germline ends. This CDR3 is 15 amino acids long. Germline CDR1 reads SGHDN; CDR2 reads FVKESK. Here the CDR3 reads CASSQDYQGYSPLHF. The DNA of the CDR3 is TGTGCCAGCAGCCAAGATTATCAGGGTTATTCACCCCTCCACTTT.

This clone turned up a few times. V gene TRBV6-5 combines with J gene TRBJ1-6; 7 bases fit TRBD1. Trimming at V came to 6 bases and at J to 5 bases, leaving 4 bases not matched to a gene. CDR1 is MNHEY and CDR2 is SVGAGI in the germline V gene. The CDR3 runs 14 residues. The CDR3 sequence is CASSRGQNNSPLHF. The DNA for the CDR3 is TGTGCCAGCAGCCGGGGACAGAATAATTCACCCCTCCACTTT.

This sequence joins TRBV6-5 and TRBJ2-5; 9 nucleotides agree with TRBD1. Trimming removed 6 bases from V and 2 bases from J; junction bases left unmatched: 7. The CDR3 length is 15 residues. In germline, CDR1 is MNHEY, CDR2 SVGAGI. The CDR3 sequence: CASRVGDREQETQYF. The CDR3 DNA follows: TGTGCCAGCAGAGTAGGGGACAGGGAACAAGAGACCCAGTACTTC.

This clone was recorded only once. The chain is built from TRBV7-9 and TRBJ1-3; TRBD1 might be the D (6 bases). This CDR3 spans 16 amino acids. Germline V gene sequence: CDR1 SEHNR, CDR2 FQNEAQ (reference sequence). V was shortened by 2 bases and J by 0 bases, with 11 bases between the two germline ends. The CDR3 spells CASSLQTGSSGNTIYF. The CDR3 DNA is TGTGCCAGCAGCTTACAAACAGGGAGCTCTGGAAACACCATATATTTT.

The chain carries TRBV7-9 and TRBJ2-1; 9 bases are shared with TRBD1. CDR1 and CDR2 (germline): SEHNR, FQNEAQ (reference sequence). V lost 6 bases and J lost 1; bases outside the gene matches: 4. The CDR3 is 15 residues long. CDR3 in DNA: TGTGCCAGCAGGCTACAGGGGGCATCCTACAATGAGCAGTTCTTC. Translating it yields CASRLQGASYNEQFF.

The V call is TRBV18, the J call TRBJ1-4, with 7 bases lining up with TRBD1. The CDR3 has 15 residues. V trimming: 1 base; J trimming: 8 bases; junction bases outside the gene matches: 7. The germline CDR1 and CDR2 sequences are KGHSH and LQKENI. CDR3 sequence (DNA): TGTGCCAGCTCACCACTTACAGGGGCAGGGGAAAAACTGTTTTTT. Encoded protein: CASSPLTGAGEKLFF.

The J gene is TRBJ2-2, the V gene TRBV24-1; D is perhaps TRBD2 (7 bases). Germline V gene sequence: CDR1 KGHDR, CDR2 SFDVKD. V lost 7 bases and J 6 bases, leaving 17 bases between the germline ends. The CDR3 loop spans 15 amino acids. The CDR3 spells CATRGGAGEAGELFF. CDR3 sequence (DNA): TGTGCCACCAGGGGAGGGGCAGGGGAGGCCGGGGAGCTGTTTTTT.

The chain links TRBV19 to TRBJ1-5, with TRBD1 identical over 9 bases. The CDR3 sequence is 14 residues long. The ends lost 8 bases at V and 2 bases at J; junction bases unmatched: 4. The germline gives CDR1 LNHDA, CDR2 SQIVND (reference sequence). The CDR3, as DNA: TGTGCCAGTGGCCGGACAGGGGGCAATCAGCCCCAGCATTTT. Translation: CASGRTGGNQPQHF.

This chain connects TRBV3-1 (or the pseudogene TRBV3-2) to TRBJ2-5, with D unresolved. V was pared by 1 base and J by 5 bases, with 14 bases between. The CDR3 sequence is 15 residues long. Germline loops: CDR1 LGHDT, CDR2 YNNKEL (reference sequence). The CDR3 DNA follows: TGTGCCAGCAGCCAAGTGCCTAGTCTCGTGGAGACCCAGTACTTC. The encoded protein is CASSQVPSLVETQYF.

The V call is TRBV28, the J call TRBJ1-2; 8 nucleotides agree with TRBD1. Germline CDR1 and CDR2: MDHEN and SYDVKM. CDR3 length: 14 amino acids. V shed 3 bases and J 8 bases; nucleotides not matched to a gene: 8. DNA for the CDR3: TGTGCCAGCAGTTTGGTGCAGGGGGCGATCGGCTACACCTTC. This encodes CASSLVQGAIGYTF.